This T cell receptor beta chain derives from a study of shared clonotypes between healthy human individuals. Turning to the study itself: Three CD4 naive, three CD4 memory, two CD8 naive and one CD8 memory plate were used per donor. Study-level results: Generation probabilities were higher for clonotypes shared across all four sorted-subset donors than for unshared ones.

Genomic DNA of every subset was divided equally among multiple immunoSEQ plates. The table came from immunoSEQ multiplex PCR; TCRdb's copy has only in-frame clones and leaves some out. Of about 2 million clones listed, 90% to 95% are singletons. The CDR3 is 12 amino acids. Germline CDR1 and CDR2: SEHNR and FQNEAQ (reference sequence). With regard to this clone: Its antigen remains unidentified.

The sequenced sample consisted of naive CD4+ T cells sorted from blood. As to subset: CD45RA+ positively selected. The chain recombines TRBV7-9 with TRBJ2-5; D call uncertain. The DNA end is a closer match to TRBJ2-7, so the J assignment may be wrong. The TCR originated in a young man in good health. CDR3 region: CASSPSSYEQYF. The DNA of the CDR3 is TGTGCCAGCAGCCCCAGCTCCTACGAGCAGTACTTC.